This TCR beta chain was retrieved from a study of blood T cells in healthy people across ages. Overall study results and limits: Per million T cells, TCR beta diversity dropped roughly linearly as age increased.

With regard to this clonotype: As yet, its antigen is unknown.

PBMCs numbering at least 6 million were isolated per sample. Germline assignment: CDR1 SQVTM and CDR2 ANQGSEA. The ends were cut back, 6 bases at V and 3 bases at J, with 9 bases in the middle. The CDR3 consists of 11 residues. Sample-barcoded 5' priming and a J-beta primer mix drove a second PCR of about 6 to 11 cycles. A template-switch adaptor with 12 random nucleotides tagged each cDNA molecule. TCRdb independently ran MiXCR on the 5' RACE reads; one entry per CDR3 protein. The table shows roughly 800,000 distinct CDR3 sequences, with roughly 64% occurring only once. The TCR comes from a man in his thirties or forties in good health. Sequenced sample: blood. The J gene is TRBJ2-7, the V gene TRBV29-1; D is unresolved. Here the CDR3 reads CSVNSGYEQYF. CDR3 DNA sequence: TGCAGCGTAAACAGTGGCTACGAGCAGTACTTC.